The rows below give T cell receptor beta chains drawn from one sample of a study of identical twins. TCRdb called the 5' RACE reads again in MiXCR, with one record for every CDR3 protein. The sample records hundreds of thousands of distinct CDR3 sequences, 6.1% being singletons. Sequencing used naive T cells sorted from blood. Receptors were obtained from a man younger than 30 in good health. Both conserved end residues are part of each CDR3. The D gene is left open where the match is weak. A row's size may be missing; if present it is once, few, many or a size class.

DNA: TGTGCCAGCAGGCGCAGGGGGCCGGTAACTGAAGCTTTCTTT
CDR3: CASRRRGPVTEAFF
J: TRBJ1-1
D: TRBD1
size: few
V: TRBV7-2

DNA: TGTGCCAGCAGTGTGGGGCTAGCCAAAAACATTCAGTACTTC
CDR3: CASSVGLAKNIQYF
J: TRBJ2-4
D: NA
size: NA
V: TRBV6-1

DNA: TGTGCCAGCACAATAGGACAGGCCAACTATGGCTACACCTTC
CDR3: CASTIGQANYGYTF
J: TRBJ1-2
D: TRBD1
size: many
V: TRBV9

DNA: TGTGCCAGCAGGAATCGGGTACGGGGGACCTACGAGCAGTACTTC
CDR3: CASRNRVRGTYEQYF
J: TRBJ2-7
D: NA
size: few
V: TRBV6-1

DNA: TGTGCCAGCAGAGGCGTAGGCAACACTGAAGCTTTCTTT
CDR3: CASRGVGNTEAFF
J: TRBJ1-1
D: NA
size: many
V: TRBV6-6

DNA: TGTGCCAGCAGTTACGGGGTCGGACTTCTCCCGGGTGAGCAGTTCTTC
CDR3: CASSYGVGLLPGEQFF
J: TRBJ2-1
D: NA
size: many
V: TRBV6-5

DNA: TGTGCCAGCAGCCCACGACAGAACTTACATGAAAAACTGTTTTTT
CDR3: CASSPRQNLHEKLFF
J: TRBJ1-4
D: NA
size: few
V: TRBV7-8

DNA: TGCAGCGTCCCGGGACTAGCTTACAATGAGCAGTTCTTC
CDR3: CSVPGLAYNEQFF
J: TRBJ2-1
D: TRBD2
size: many
V: TRBV29-1

DNA: TGTGCCTGGAGCTCTCCGAGACCGGGACCAATGCAAGGGGCCAACGTCCTGACTTTC
CDR3: CAWSSPRPGPMQGANVLTF
J: TRBJ2-6
D: NA
size: NA
V: TRBV30

DNA: TGTGCCAGCAGCTCAGGGGCGCGTGGCACAGATACGCAGTATTTT
CDR3: CASSSGARGTDTQYF
J: TRBJ2-3
D: NA
size: NA
V: TRBV7-2

DNA: TGTGCCAGCAGTGAATATGATAAGGGTGTTCAAGAGACCCAGTACTTC
CDR3: CASSEYDKGVQETQYF
J: TRBJ2-5
D: NA
size: NA
V: TRBV25-1

DNA: TGTGCCAGCGGGACCTCCTACAATGAGCAGTTCTTC
CDR3: CASGTSYNEQFF
J: TRBJ2-1
D: NA
size: many
V: TRBV12-3/TRBV12-4

DNA: TGCAGTGCTAGAGACTCCGACAGGGGAAGCGGCTACACCTTC
CDR3: CSARDSDRGSGYTF
J: TRBJ1-2
D: TRBD1
size: NA
V: TRBV20-1

DNA: TGTGCCAGCAGCTTACGGACAGGGGGCCCCACCGGGGAGCTGTTTTTT
CDR3: CASSLRTGGPTGELFF
J: TRBJ2-2
D: TRBD1
size: few
V: TRBV14

DNA: TGTGCCAGCAGTTCTCGGCCGCATTCACCCCTCCACTTT
CDR3: CASSSRPHSPLHF
J: TRBJ1-6
D: NA
size: many
V: TRBV12-3/TRBV12-4

DNA: TGCAGTGCTCTACGGTCCGGTAATGAAAAACTGTTTTTT
CDR3: CSALRSGNEKLFF
J: TRBJ1-4
D: NA
size: many
V: TRBV20-1

DNA: TGTGCCGTGGGAGCTGAGCAGTTCTTC
CDR3: CAVGAEQFF
J: TRBJ2-1
D: NA
size: few
V: TRBV27

DNA: TGCAGTGCCCTCGTAGCGGGAGTGCCAGATACGCAGTATTTT
CDR3: CSALVAGVPDTQYF
J: TRBJ2-3
D: TRBD2
size: many
V: TRBV20-1

DNA: TGCAGCGTTGTCTCCCAGGGGAACATTCAGTACTTC
CDR3: CSVVSQGNIQYF
J: TRBJ2-4
D: NA
size: many
V: TRBV29-1

DNA: TGTGCCAGCAGTTTAGGGCCGGGACAGGGAAAGAATGAGCAGTTCTTC
CDR3: CASSLGPGQGKNEQFF
J: TRBJ2-1
D: TRBD1
size: few
V: TRBV12-3/TRBV12-4

DNA: TGCAGTGCTAGAGATCCCCAGGGTGAGGGGACTGAAGCTTTCTTT
CDR3: CSARDPQGEGTEAFF
J: TRBJ1-1
D: NA
size: many
V: TRBV20-1

DNA: TGTGCCAGCAGTTGGACGGGATTATACTCCTACGAGCAGTACTTC
CDR3: CASSWTGLYSYEQYF
J: TRBJ2-7
D: NA
size: few
V: TRBV28

DNA: TGCAGTGCTACCTCCCGACTCAGCTCCTACAATGAGCAGTTCTTC
CDR3: CSATSRLSSYNEQFF
J: TRBJ2-1
D: NA
size: many
V: TRBV20-1

DNA: TGTGCCAGCAGTTACTCGTCTGCCCGGTACGAGCAGTACTTC
CDR3: CASSYSSARYEQYF
J: TRBJ2-7
D: NA
size: NA
V: TRBV6-5

DNA: TGTGCCAGTACGCAGGGGGCCGGCAATCAGCCCCAGCATTTT
CDR3: CASTQGAGNQPQHF
J: TRBJ1-5
D: TRBD1
size: NA
V: TRBV27

DNA: TGCAGCGCTGGACATGCCGGCTACACCTTC
CDR3: CSAGHAGYTF
J: TRBJ1-2
D: NA
size: many
V: TRBV29-1

DNA: TGCAGTGCTAACCCCGGGACAGGGGTAGCGCTACTCTACAATGAGCAGTTCTTC
CDR3: CSANPGTGVALLYNEQFF
J: TRBJ2-1
D: TRBD1
size: many
V: TRBV20-1

DNA: TGTGCCAGCAGTTACTTCGAAAGGGCCACGTCTGGGGTAGCGGGGCTATCCTACAATGAGCAGTTCTTC
CDR3: CASSYFERATSGVAGLSYNEQFF
J: TRBJ2-1
D: TRBD2
size: NA
V: TRBV6-9

DNA: TGTGCCATCAGTGTTAGGACGGAGACTACCGGGGAGCTGTTTTTT
CDR3: CAISVRTETTGELFF
J: TRBJ2-2
D: NA
size: many
V: TRBV10-3

DNA: TGTGCCAGCAGTTACGGACAGGGCCAGTACTTC
CDR3: CASSYGQGQYF
J: TRBJ2-5
D: TRBD1
size: NA
V: TRBV6-5

DNA: TGTGCCAGCAGTGAGATTCCGAGGGGGCAGTATTTT
CDR3: CASSEIPRGQYF
J: TRBJ2-3
D: NA
size: few
V: TRBV6-1

DNA: TGCAGTGCTCGGGACAGATTCACTGAAGCTTTCTTT
CDR3: CSARDRFTEAFF
J: TRBJ1-1
D: TRBD1
size: NA
V: TRBV20-1

DNA: TGTGCCAGCAGCCAAGAGCGGACAGGACTATTCCTAGCCAAAAACATTCAGTACTTC
CDR3: CASSQERTGLFLAKNIQYF
J: TRBJ2-4
D: NA
size: NA
V: TRBV3-1

DNA: TGTGCCAGCAGCGTAGGTTTAATTTCCGGGGAGCTGTTTTTT
CDR3: CASSVGLISGELFF
J: TRBJ2-2
D: NA
size: NA
V: TRBV9

DNA: TGTGCCAGCAGCCCCAACGGACTAGAAGAGTTCTTC
CDR3: CASSPNGLEEFF
J: TRBJ2-1
D: TRBD2
size: few
V: TRBV11-3

DNA: TGTGCCAGCAGCGTAGGAAAGACCCAGTACTTC
CDR3: CASSVGKTQYF
J: TRBJ2-5
D: NA
size: few
V: TRBV9

DNA: TGTGCCAGCAGACAGCGGGACAGGGCCTCCAAAAACATTCAGTACTTC
CDR3: CASRQRDRASKNIQYF
J: TRBJ2-4
D: TRBD1
size: NA
V: TRBV6-1

DNA: TGTGCCAGCAGTTTGGAGGGGGCCCCTGGGGCCAACGTCCTGACTTTC
CDR3: CASSLEGAPGANVLTF
J: TRBJ2-6
D: NA
size: many
V: TRBV12-3/TRBV12-4

DNA: TGTGCCAGCAGCAGGGACTTGGATGAGCAGTTCTTC
CDR3: CASSRDLDEQFF
J: TRBJ2-1
D: NA
size: many
V: TRBV5-4

DNA: TGTGCCAGCAGCCTCGGGAGGGGGATCTATGGCTACACCTTC
CDR3: CASSLGRGIYGYTF
J: TRBJ1-2
D: NA
size: NA
V: TRBV3-1

DNA: TGTGCCAGCTCACCACCCAATACTAAGACCCAGTACTTC
CDR3: CASSPPNTKTQYF
J: TRBJ2-5
D: NA
size: few
V: TRBV18

DNA: TGTGCCAGCAGTGTACGACAGGGGGTCTCCTACAATGAGCAGTTCTTC
CDR3: CASSVRQGVSYNEQFF
J: TRBJ2-1
D: TRBD1
size: few
V: TRBV12-3/TRBV12-4

DNA: TGTGCCAGCAGTGAACGTGGACGCCAGTGGGAGACCCAGTACTTC
CDR3: CASSERGRQWETQYF
J: TRBJ2-5
D: NA
size: NA
V: TRBV6-1

DNA: TGTGCCAGCAGCTTAGGTGACAGTTATAATGAAAAACTGTTTTTT
CDR3: CASSLGDSYNEKLFF
J: TRBJ1-4
D: NA
size: NA
V: TRBV7-9

DNA: TGTGCCAGCAGCACAGGGCTCTACGAGCAGTACTTC
CDR3: CASSTGLYEQYF
J: TRBJ2-7
D: NA
size: NA
V: TRBV7-9

DNA: TGTGCCAGCAGTTTAGCGCTGGGCGGGGCGAACACCGGGGAGCTGTTTTTT
CDR3: CASSLALGGANTGELFF
J: TRBJ2-2
D: NA
size: few
V: TRBV12-3/TRBV12-4

DNA: TGCAGTGCTGGAGACTTCGGGGGAGAAGAGACCCAGTACTTC
CDR3: CSAGDFGGEETQYF
J: TRBJ2-5
D: NA
size: many
V: TRBV20-1

DNA: TGCAGCGTTGGAGCGGGAGGGCCTCAAGATACGCAGTATTTT
CDR3: CSVGAGGPQDTQYF
J: TRBJ2-3
D: TRBD2
size: few
V: TRBV29-1

DNA: TGTGCCAGCAATGAATACGGATTCGATACGCAGTATTTT
CDR3: CASNEYGFDTQYF
J: TRBJ2-3
D: NA
size: many
V: TRBV6-1

DNA: TGTGCCAGCATGGGGGTATCAGGCGAGCAGTACTTC
CDR3: CASMGVSGEQYF
J: TRBJ2-7
D: NA
size: NA
V: TRBV12-3/TRBV12-4